Detailed here is one TCR beta chain. Its antigen is unidentified. The sample is drawn from a study of T cell repertoires in cytomegalovirus infection. Across the whole study: CMV epitopes that were recently identified and HLA-C-restricted were used alongside well-studied HLA-B-restricted ones. Indications came from public TCR beta signatures; they pointed to CMV infection and to a matching HLA type.

The CDR3 loop spans 15 amino acids. The germline CDR1 and CDR2 sequences are SNHLY and FYNNEI. V was pared by 9 bases and J by 3 bases, with 12 bases of the junction left unmatched. Whole-study findings and limits: There were HLA-C-restricted CMV-specific TCR beta clonotypes dominating the ex vivo response.

TCRdb re-called the reads with MiXCR, one entry per CDR3 protein. Of hundreds of thousands of distinct CDR3 sequences listed, 30% to 40% were seen once; the top ten hold over 15%. The receptor was isolated from a human donor in good health (CMV status not recorded). Some clones in this sample may be carry-over from other donors' samples. This rearrangement joins TRBV2 to TRBJ2-3; TRBD2 aligns across 7 bases. The input for sequencing was cultured PBMCs, taken from culture after CMV antigen stimulation. CDR3 DNA sequence: TGTGCCAGTCAACCCCCCAGCGGGGAGACAGATACGCAGTATTTT. Translating it yields CASQPPSGETDTQYF.